The table lists the clone carrying this T cell receptor beta chain with many counts. What it binds is unknown. The second PCR ran about 7 to 12 cycles with a sample-barcoded 5' primer and J-beta primers. Each CDR3 protein is one row after TCRdb ran MiXCR on the 5' RACE reads. The sample shows 750,000 to 1,000,000 distinct CDR3 sequences, about 27% of them seen only once. These data belong to a study of blood T cells in healthy people across ages. Overall study results and limits: There was a strong correlation between TCR beta diversity and naive T cell percentage.

Peripheral blood from each donor was collected in a volume of about 9.9 milliliters. V shed 5 bases and J 4 bases; nucleotides not matched to a gene: 7. This CDR3 contains 13 residues. Germline V gene data show CDR1 as DFQATT and CDR2 as SNEGSKA (reference sequence). These data were likewise used in another study, on T cells of mothers and their children. That paper adds: Material was donated by three healthy Caucasian mothers and their six children. Per mother, over 9 million TCR beta CDR3 reads were obtained; per child, about 3.3 million.

The receptor was derived from a woman aged 40 to 50 in good health. The sequenced sample was blood. The V and J genes are TRBV20-1 and TRBJ2-7; 8 nucleotides align to TRBD1. The CDR3 DNA follows: TGCAGTGCTTATACCCGACAGGGGTACGAGCAGTACTTC. Translation gives CSAYTRQGYEQYF.